A selection of T cell receptor beta chains follows, all from one sample in a study of T cells in Graves' hyperthyroidism and ophthalmopathy. TCRdb recomputed calls from the multiplex PCR reads with MiXCR, one row per CDR3 protein. The data show 660,000 or so distinct CDR3 sequences, less than 45% seen once. Sequenced sample: peripheral blood or thyroid tissue (not recorded which). These receptors were obtained from an adult man with Graves' disease, either hyperthyroidism or ophthalmopathy (not recorded which). Each CDR3 is given with its conserved first and last residue. Each record gives: V gene, clone size, CDR3 protein. A row's size may be missing; if present it is once, few, many or a size class.

TRBV5-1 | few | CASSARGKQNTEAFF
TRBV5-1 | many | CASSLVADYGYTF
TRBV12-5 | . | CASDSSWYQETQYF
TRBV15 | . | CATSRTSGRAVETQYF
TRBV20-1 | few | CSAQSTSGSSSYEQYF
TRBV9 | many | CASSVLLTGGNTEAFF
TRBV2 | few | CASSATGDSPLHF
TRBV29-1 | . | CSVVLGNYGYTF
TRBV5-1 | . | CASSLGGATYGNTIYF
TRBV7-2 | . | CASSPPIQGYGYTF
TRBV12-3/TRBV12-4 | many | CASSRQGTSPLHF
TRBV20-1 | . | CSAPTSGHSYEQYF